Listed below are T cell receptor beta chains from one sample, sequenced in a study of T cell responses to AZD1222 COVID-19 vaccine. The method was immunoSEQ multiplex PCR; TCRdb's version includes in-frame clones alone and lacks a portion of them. Of about 110,000 clones listed, approximately 88% are singletons. The material was peripheral blood, obtained on day 0 of AZD1222 vaccination. These receptors originate from an adult in good health. Each CDR3 is given with its conserved first and last residue. D genes are given only for firm matches. Clone sizes are given selectively: once, few, many, or a class where the clone is expanded.

CDR3 DNA: TGTGCCAGCAGTTACTCAGCTAGCGGGGGTAACATTCAGTACTTC
CDR3 protein: CASSYSASGGNIQYF
V gene: TRBV6-6
D gene: TRBD2
clone size: -
CDR3 length: 15
J gene: TRBJ2-4

CDR3 DNA: TGTGCCAGCAGCTTGGGGGACGGGACCTACGAGCAGTACTTC
CDR3 protein: CASSLGDGTYEQYF
V gene: TRBV7-8
D gene: -
clone size: -
CDR3 length: 14
J gene: TRBJ2-7

CDR3 DNA: TGTGCCAGCGCTACTGGGGGTGCTGGAAACACCATATATTTT
CDR3 protein: CASATGGAGNTIYF
V gene: TRBV28
D gene: -
clone size: -
CDR3 length: 14
J gene: TRBJ1-3

CDR3 DNA: TGTGCCACCAGCAGAGAAAAGGGGTCCTACAATGAGCAGTTCTTC
CDR3 protein: CATSREKGSYNEQFF
V gene: TRBV15
D gene: -
clone size: once
CDR3 length: 15
J gene: TRBJ2-1

CDR3 DNA: TGTGCCAGCAGTGGAGGAGGAGAGACCCAGTACTTC
CDR3 protein: CASSGGGETQYF
V gene: TRBV27
D gene: -
clone size: once
CDR3 length: 12
J gene: TRBJ2-5

CDR3 DNA: TGTGCCAGCAGCGACCAGGGGTTCATGGCTGAAGCTTTCTTT
CDR3 protein: CASSDQGFMAEAFF
V gene: TRBV3-1/TRBV3-2
D gene: -
clone size: -
CDR3 length: 14
J gene: TRBJ1-1

CDR3 DNA: TGTGCCAGCAGCTTGGGACTCCAACCTGAAGCTTTCTTT
CDR3 protein: CASSLGLQPEAFF
V gene: TRBV7-2
D gene: -
clone size: few
CDR3 length: 13
J gene: TRBJ1-1

CDR3 DNA: TGTGCCACCAGCCGCCCGGGACAGGGTTTCTCTGGGGCCAACGTCCTGACTTTC
CDR3 protein: CATSRPGQGFSGANVLTF
V gene: TRBV15
D gene: TRBD1
clone size: -
CDR3 length: 18
J gene: TRBJ2-6

CDR3 DNA: TGTGCCAGCAGCCAAGAAGTGGGTAGCGACATTCAGTACTTC
CDR3 protein: CASSQEVGSDIQYF
V gene: TRBV3-1/TRBV3-2
D gene: -
clone size: few
CDR3 length: 14
J gene: TRBJ2-4

CDR3 DNA: TGTGCCAGCAGAGAGACAGGGGGCATGAACACTGAAGCTTTCTTT
CDR3 protein: CASRETGGMNTEAFF
V gene: TRBV6-6
D gene: TRBD1
clone size: -
CDR3 length: 15
J gene: TRBJ1-1

CDR3 DNA: TGTGCCAGCAGTTTAGGGTCGAGCTCTGGAAACACCATATATTTT
CDR3 protein: CASSLGSSSGNTIYF
V gene: TRBV9
D gene: -
clone size: -
CDR3 length: 15
J gene: TRBJ1-3

CDR3 DNA: TGTGCCAGCTCACTAGGGTCCATGGCAACTAATGAAAAACTGTTTTTT
CDR3 protein: CASSLGSMATNEKLFF
V gene: TRBV18
D gene: -
clone size: -
CDR3 length: 16
J gene: TRBJ1-4

CDR3 DNA: TGTGCCAGCAGCTTTATCGGGACTAGCGGGGCAAGCTCCTACAATGAGCAGTTCTTC
CDR3 protein: CASSFIGTSGASSYNEQFF
V gene: TRBV7-8
D gene: TRBD2
clone size: -
CDR3 length: 19
J gene: TRBJ2-1

CDR3 DNA: TGCGCCAGCAGCTTGGCTAGCGGGGGCTCGAGGGAGCAGTACTTC
CDR3 protein: CASSLASGGSREQYF
V gene: TRBV5-1
D gene: TRBD2
clone size: -
CDR3 length: 15
J gene: TRBJ2-7

CDR3 DNA: TGCGCCAGCAGCCCTGACGGCGTCAGGGTTTACACTGAAGCTTTCTTT
CDR3 protein: CASSPDGVRVYTEAFF
V gene: TRBV4-1
D gene: -
clone size: -
CDR3 length: 16
J gene: TRBJ1-1